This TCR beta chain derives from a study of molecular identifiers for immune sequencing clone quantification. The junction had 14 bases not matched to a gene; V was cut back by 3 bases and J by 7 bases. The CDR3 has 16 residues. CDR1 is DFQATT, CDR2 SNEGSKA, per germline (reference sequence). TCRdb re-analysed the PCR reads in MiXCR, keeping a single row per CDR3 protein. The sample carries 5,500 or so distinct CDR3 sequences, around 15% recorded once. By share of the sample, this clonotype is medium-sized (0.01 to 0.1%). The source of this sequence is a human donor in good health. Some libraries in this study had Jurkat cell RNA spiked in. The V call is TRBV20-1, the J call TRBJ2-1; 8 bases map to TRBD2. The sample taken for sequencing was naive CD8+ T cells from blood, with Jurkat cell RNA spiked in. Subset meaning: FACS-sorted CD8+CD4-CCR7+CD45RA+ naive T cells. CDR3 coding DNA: TGCAGTGCTAGTACGACTAGCGCGGGGGTGGTTAATGAGCAGTTCTTC. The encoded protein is CSASTTSAGVVNEQFF.